This T cell receptor (beta chain) appears in the sequencing data of a study of blood T cell repertoires in COVID-19. Per germline, CDR1 SGHTA and CDR2 FQGTGA. This CDR3 region has 13 residues. Trimming removed 1 base at V and 2 bases at J, with 5 bases between. Method: immunoSEQ multiplex PCR; TCRdb's copy keeps in-frame clones and lacks some. This sample has over 250,000 clones, with 75% to 90% found just once. Sequencing used peripheral blood. J is TRBJ1-2 and V is TRBV7-3; D is uncertain. This TCR was sampled from a woman in her 70s with acute or convalescent COVID-19. The CDR3 bases are TGTGCCAGCAGCTTAAATCCGAACTATGGCTACACCTTC. It codes for CASSLNPNYGYTF.